This TCR beta chain was sequenced during a study of siplizumab effects on memory and regulatory T cells. Points from the study as a whole: Siplizumab gave mappable alloreactive CD4+ clones an average Treg-derived fraction of under 75%, against around 29% in controls. Memory T cells appeared less diverse than naive cells, which seemed to contribute substantially to alloresponse.

The table came from immunoSEQ multiplex PCR; TCRdb's copy has only in-frame clones and leaves some out. The table lists some 62,000 clones, 83% of them singletons. On this clone: What it binds is not known.

Sequencing of unstimulated naive, memory, effector memory and TEMRA subsets was performed in three donor pairs. Sequencing input: memory CD4+ T cells sorted from blood. This sequence originates from a human donor in good health.

For the CDR3, the DNA is TGTGCCAGCAGCTCCCACCGTGGCGGGATCTCCAATGAGCAGTTCTTC. This sequence encodes CASSSHRGGISNEQFF. The chain has TRBV7-8 and TRBJ2-1, with D possibly matching TRBD2 (6 bases). The CDR3 consists of 16 residues. V was clipped by 4 bases and J by 6 bases, with 19 bases between them. CDR1 and CDR2 (germline): SGHVS, FQNEAQ.